These T cell receptor beta chains were read from a single sample in a study of cytomegalovirus exposure and HLA in healthy donors. The table came from immunoSEQ multiplex PCR; TCRdb's copy has only in-frame clones and leaves some out. The repertoire holds more than 300,000 clones, roughly 88% seen once, with approximately 0.86% in the top ten. Sequencing was carried out using PBMCs. The receptors here all came from a woman aged 18-30 years in good health and CMV-seronegative. Both conserved end residues are part of each CDR3. D genes are given only for firm matches. Rows may omit the clone size; those that give it use once, few, many or a size class.

J,D,V,size,length,CDR3,DNA
TRBJ1-6,NA,TRBV2,NA,14,CASRADSYNSPLHF,TGTGCCAGCAGGGCGGACAGCTATAATTCACCCCTCCACTTT
TRBJ1-1,NA,TRBV28,NA,15,CASSLGATFNTEAFF,TGTGCCAGCAGTTTGGGGGCCACATTTAACACTGAAGCTTTCTTT
TRBJ1-1,TRBD1,TRBV25-1,NA,15,CASSQQGPGATEAFF,TGTGCCAGCAGCCAACAGGGGCCGGGGGCCACTGAAGCTTTCTTT
TRBJ1-1,NA,TRBV6-1,NA,13,CASSEQRGLEAFF,TGTGCCAGCAGTGAACAGCGAGGCCTTGAAGCTTTCTTT
TRBJ2-5,TRBD2,TRBV28,NA,15,CASSFLAGVSETQYF,TGTGCCAGCAGTTTTCTAGCGGGAGTTTCAGAGACCCAGTACTTC
TRBJ2-3,TRBD1,TRBV5-8,NA,14,CASSRTGGKDTQYF,TGTGCCAGCAGCCGGACAGGGGGCAAAGATACGCAGTATTTT
TRBJ2-7,TRBD2,TRBV6-5,NA,11,CASGRVYEQYF,TGTGCCAGCGGGAGGGTCTACGAGCAGTACTTC
TRBJ2-7,TRBD2,TRBV4-1,NA,16,CASSLAPPGLAYEQYF,TGCGCCAGCAGCCTTGCTCCTCCGGGACTAGCTTACGAGCAGTACTTC
TRBJ2-1,NA,TRBV2,NA,15,CASILTGGSSNEQFF,TGTGCCAGCATCCTGACAGGTGGATCCAGCAATGAGCAGTTCTTC
TRBJ2-1,NA,TRBV25-1,NA,15,CASSESGPLGNEQFF,TGTGCCAGCAGTGAATCCGGCCCCCTCGGGAATGAGCAGTTCTTC
TRBJ2-3,TRBD2,TRBV6-4,NA,16,CASSEVLAGAIDTQYF,TGTGCCAGCAGTGAGGTGCTAGCGGGAGCCATAGATACGCAGTATTTT
TRBJ2-7,NA,TRBV4-2,NA,15,CASSQDALARYEQYF,TGTGCCAGCAGCCAAGATGCCCTGGCAAGATACGAGCAGTACTTC
TRBJ2-6,NA,TRBV29-1,NA,12,CSVEWLPNVLTF,TGCAGCGTTGAGTGGCTCCCCAACGTCCTGACTTTC
TRBJ1-5,NA,TRBV2,NA,15,CASSEGARGFQPQHF,TGTGCCAGCAGTGAAGGGGCCCGGGGGTTTCAGCCCCAGCATTTT
TRBJ1-2,TRBD1,TRBV6-1,NA,14,CASRVTGGLYGYTF,TGTGCCAGCAGGGTGACAGGGGGCCTCTATGGCTACACCTTC
TRBJ2-2,NA,TRBV7-9,NA,15,CASTKEGANTGELFF,TGTGCCAGCACGAAGGAGGGCGCGAACACCGGGGAGCTGTTTTTT
TRBJ1-1,NA,TRBV6-5,NA,13,CASRGGAGTEAFF,TGTGCCAGCAGAGGGGGGGCTGGCACTGAAGCTTTCTTT
TRBJ2-7,NA,TRBV6-1,few,14,CASSEGQESYEQYF,TGTGCCAGCAGTGAAGGACAGGAGTCATACGAGCAGTACTTC
TRBJ1-2,NA,TRBV27,NA,16,CASSATGTSGGYGYTF,TGTGCCAGCAGCGCCACCGGGACTTCGGGCGGCTATGGCTACACCTTC
TRBJ2-1,TRBD1,TRBV28,NA,16,CASSQQGGPPYNEQFF,TGTGCCAGCAGCCAACAGGGGGGACCCCCCTACAATGAGCAGTTCTTC
TRBJ1-5,TRBD1,TRBV28,NA,17,CASITQGAGSRNQPQHF,TGTGCCAGCATCACCCAGGGGGCGGGGTCCCGCAATCAGCCCCAGCATTTT
TRBJ2-2,NA,TRBV10-3,NA,17,CAISQHKDSWNTGELFF,TGTGCCATCAGTCAACACAAGGACAGTTGGAACACCGGGGAGCTGTTTTTT
TRBJ2-2,TRBD1,TRBV7-8,once,17,CASSLNRGPRDTGELFF,TGTGCCAGCAGCCTAAACAGGGGGCCAAGGGACACCGGGGAGCTGTTTTTT
TRBJ2-3,NA,TRBV18,NA,13,CASSPSAADTQYF,TGTGCCAGCTCACCATCAGCGGCAGATACGCAGTATTTT
TRBJ2-7,NA,TRBV4-2,NA,14,CASSLRTGRDEQYF,TGTGCCAGCAGCCTCCGGACAGGGAGGGACGAGCAGTACTTC
TRBJ2-7,NA,TRBV5-1,NA,14,CASSLRGFGDEQYF,TGCGCCAGCAGCTTGCGAGGGTTTGGCGACGAGCAGTACTTC
TRBJ2-2,NA,TRBV29-1,NA,13,CSVETRLAGELFF,TGCAGCGTTGAAACGCGTCTAGCCGGGGAGCTGTTTTTT
TRBJ2-7,TRBD2,TRBV5-1,NA,15,CASSLVAGERYEQYF,TGCGCCAGCAGCTTGGTGGCGGGAGAAAGGTACGAGCAGTACTTC
TRBJ2-7,NA,TRBV19,once,15,CASSMDSLVQYEQYF,TGTGCCAGTAGTATGGACAGCCTCGTCCAATACGAGCAGTACTTC
TRBJ2-3,NA,TRBV5-1,once,16,CASSSGQGVGGDTQYF,TGCGCCAGCAGTTCCGGGCAGGGTGTTGGGGGGGATACGCAGTATTTT
TRBJ2-7,NA,TRBV30,few,15,CAWRGAGPLYYEQYF,TGTGCCTGGAGGGGTGCGGGACCTCTCTACTACGAGCAGTACTTC
TRBJ2-2,NA,TRBV2,once,15,CASSEGWALTGELFF,TGTGCCAGCAGTGAAGGGTGGGCATTAACCGGGGAGCTGTTTTTT
TRBJ1-1,TRBD1,TRBV2,NA,14,CASSEQGGTTEAFF,TGTGCCAGCAGTGAACAGGGGGGAACGACTGAAGCTTTCTTT
TRBJ2-1,NA,TRBV29-1,NA,14,CSVEDLTEYNEQFF,TGCAGCGTTGAAGACTTGACTGAATACAATGAGCAGTTCTTC
TRBJ1-1,TRBD1,TRBV7-6,NA,16,CASSLITGQPGTEAFF,TGTGCCAGCAGCTTAATCACGGGACAGCCCGGCACTGAAGCTTTCTTT
TRBJ2-5,TRBD1,TRBV28,NA,15,CASSLLQGYQETQYF,TGTGCCAGCAGTTTACTACAGGGGTACCAAGAGACCCAGTACTTC
TRBJ2-2,NA,TRBV28,NA,15,CASSLTDSYTGELFF,TGTGCCAGCAGTTTAACGGACAGCTACACCGGGGAGCTGTTTTTT
TRBJ1-2,NA,TRBV18,NA,15,CASSPGAGPNYGYTF,TGTGCCAGCTCACCAGGGGCAGGGCCTAACTATGGCTACACCTTC
TRBJ1-2,NA,TRBV7-9,few,14,CASSLAPGDYGYTF,TGTGCCAGCAGCTTAGCCCCAGGGGACTATGGCTACACCTTC
TRBJ1-5,NA,TRBV6-1,once,15,CASSPRGGAFQPQHF,TGTGCCAGCAGTCCCCGGGGGGGGGCGTTTCAGCCCCAGCATTTT
TRBJ2-5,NA,TRBV15,NA,12,CATSRASETQYF,TGTGCCACCAGCAGAGCATCAGAGACCCAGTACTTC
TRBJ1-5,TRBD1,TRBV27,NA,16,CASSLMGQAYNQPQHF,TGTGCCAGCAGTTTAATGGGACAGGCATACAATCAGCCCCAGCATTTT
TRBJ2-2,TRBD1,TRBV28,NA,14,CASRWDRVSGELFF,TGTGCCAGCAGGTGGGACAGGGTCAGCGGGGAGCTGTTTTTT
TRBJ2-7,TRBD2,TRBV9,NA,14,CASSESGTSYEQYF,TGTGCCAGCAGTGAGAGCGGGACCTCCTACGAGCAGTACTTC
TRBJ1-5,TRBD1,TRBV4-1,NA,15,CASSQGPGGGQPQHF,TGCGCCAGCAGCCAAGGTCCAGGGGGCGGTCAGCCCCAGCATTTT
TRBJ1-3,NA,TRBV28,NA,16,CASSAGRQNNGNTIYF,TGTGCCAGCAGTGCCGGCAGACAGAACAACGGAAACACCATATATTTT
TRBJ1-4,NA,TRBV21-1,NA,16,CASSKRETVYNEKLFF,TGTGCCAGCAGCAAAAGGGAGACGGTGTATAATGAAAAACTGTTTTTT
TRBJ1-2,NA,TRBV27,NA,14,CASGAGAGLYGYTF,TGTGCCAGCGGGGCGGGGGCGGGTCTCTATGGCTACACCTTC
TRBJ1-5,NA,TRBV7-8,NA,15,CASSLISGFNQPQHF,TGTGCCAGCAGCTTGATATCAGGATTCAATCAGCCCCAGCATTTT